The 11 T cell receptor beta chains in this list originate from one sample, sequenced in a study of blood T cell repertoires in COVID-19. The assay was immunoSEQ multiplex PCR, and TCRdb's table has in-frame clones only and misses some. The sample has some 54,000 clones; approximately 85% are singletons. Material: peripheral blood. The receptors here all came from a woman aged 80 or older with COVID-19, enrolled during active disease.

CDR3 in DNA: TGCGCCAGCAGCCGGGAGGGACAGTCCTACAATGAGCAGTTCTTC. Amino acids: CASSREGQSYNEQFF. The gene calls are TRBV5-1 and TRBJ2-1; weak D call: TRBD2 (8 bases). This CDR3 is 15 amino acids long. From germline, CDR1 is SGHRS and CDR2 YFSETQ. The V gene lost 4 bases and the J gene lost 1 base, with 12 bases spanning the gap.

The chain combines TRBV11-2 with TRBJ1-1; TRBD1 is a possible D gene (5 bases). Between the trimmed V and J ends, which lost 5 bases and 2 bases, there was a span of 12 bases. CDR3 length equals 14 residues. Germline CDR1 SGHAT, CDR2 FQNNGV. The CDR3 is CASSLRGGNTEAFF. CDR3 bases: TGTGCCAGCAGCCTGAGGGGAGGCAACACTGAAGCTTTCTTT.

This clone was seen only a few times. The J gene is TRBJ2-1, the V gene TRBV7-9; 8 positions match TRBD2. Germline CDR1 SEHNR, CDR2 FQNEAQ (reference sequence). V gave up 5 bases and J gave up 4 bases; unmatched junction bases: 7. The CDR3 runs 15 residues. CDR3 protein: CASSPLAGRYNEQFF. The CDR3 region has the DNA TGTGCCAGCAGCCCTCTAGCGGGCAGATACAATGAGCAGTTCTTC.

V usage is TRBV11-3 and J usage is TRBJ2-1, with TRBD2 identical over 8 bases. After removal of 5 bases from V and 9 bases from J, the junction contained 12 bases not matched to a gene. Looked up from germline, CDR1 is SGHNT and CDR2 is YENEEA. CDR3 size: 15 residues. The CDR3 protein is CASSDQTRLASEQFF. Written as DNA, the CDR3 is TGTGCCAGCAGCGATCAAACCCGACTAGCGAGTGAGCAGTTCTTC. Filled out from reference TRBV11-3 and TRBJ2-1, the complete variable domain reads EAGVVQSPRYKIIEKKQPVAFWCNPISGHNTLYWYLQNLGQGPELLIRYENEEAVDDSQLPKDRFSAERLKGVDSTLKIQPAELGDSAVYLCASSDQTRLASEQFFGPGTRLTVL.

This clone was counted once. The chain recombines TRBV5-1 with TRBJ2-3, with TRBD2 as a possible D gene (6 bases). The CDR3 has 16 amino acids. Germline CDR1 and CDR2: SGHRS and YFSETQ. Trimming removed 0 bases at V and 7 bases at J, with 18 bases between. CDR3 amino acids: CASSLAGSGSSNTQYF. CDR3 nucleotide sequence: TGCGCCAGCAGCTTGGCCGGGAGTGGTAGCAGTAATACGCAGTATTTT.

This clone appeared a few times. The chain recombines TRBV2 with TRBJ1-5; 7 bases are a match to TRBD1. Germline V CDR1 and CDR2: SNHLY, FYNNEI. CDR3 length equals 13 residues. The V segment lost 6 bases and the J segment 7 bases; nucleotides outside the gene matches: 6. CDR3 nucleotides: TGTGCCAGCAGCGCAGGGGGAAGGCAGCCCCAGCATTTT. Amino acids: CASSAGGRQPQHF.

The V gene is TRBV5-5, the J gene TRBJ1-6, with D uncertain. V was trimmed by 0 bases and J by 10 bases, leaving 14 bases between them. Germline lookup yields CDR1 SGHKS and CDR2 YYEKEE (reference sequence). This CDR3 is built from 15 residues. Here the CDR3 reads CASSLGAEQNSPLHF. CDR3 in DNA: TGTGCCAGCAGCTTGGGGGCAGAGCAGAACTCACCCCTCCACTTT. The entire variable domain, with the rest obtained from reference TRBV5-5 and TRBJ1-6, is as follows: DAGVTQSPTHLIKTRGQQVTLRCSPISGHKSVSWYQQVLGQGPQFIFQYYEKEERGRGNFPDRFSARQFPNYSSELNVNALLLGDSALYLCASSLGAEQNSPLHFGNGTRLTVT.

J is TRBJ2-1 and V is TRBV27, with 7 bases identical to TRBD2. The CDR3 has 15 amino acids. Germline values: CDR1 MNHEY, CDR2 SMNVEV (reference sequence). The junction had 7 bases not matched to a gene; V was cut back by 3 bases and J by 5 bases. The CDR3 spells CASSLRLAANNEQFF. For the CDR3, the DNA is TGTGCCAGCAGTTTGAGGCTAGCGGCCAACAATGAGCAGTTCTTC.

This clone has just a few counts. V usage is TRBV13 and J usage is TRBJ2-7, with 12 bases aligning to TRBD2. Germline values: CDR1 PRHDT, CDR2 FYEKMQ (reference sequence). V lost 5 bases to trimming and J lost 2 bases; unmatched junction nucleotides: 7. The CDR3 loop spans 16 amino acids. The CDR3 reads CASSPWLAGGPYEQYF. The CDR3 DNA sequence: TGTGCCAGCAGCCCCTGGCTAGCGGGAGGGCCCTACGAGCAGTACTTC.

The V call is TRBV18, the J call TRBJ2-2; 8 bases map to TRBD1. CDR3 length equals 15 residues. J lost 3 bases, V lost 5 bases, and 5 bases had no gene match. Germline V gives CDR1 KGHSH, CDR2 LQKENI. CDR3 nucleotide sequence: TGTGCCAGCTCATCCGGACAGGGCCACACCGGGGAGCTGTTTTTT. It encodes CASSSGQGHTGELFF.

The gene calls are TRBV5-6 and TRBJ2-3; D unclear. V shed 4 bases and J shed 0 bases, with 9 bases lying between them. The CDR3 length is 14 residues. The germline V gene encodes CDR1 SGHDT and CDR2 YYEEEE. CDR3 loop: CASSALVSTDTQYF. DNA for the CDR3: TGTGCCAGCAGCGCCTTAGTGAGCACAGATACGCAGTATTTT.